The present T cell receptor beta chain was sequenced within a study of shared clonotypes between healthy human individuals. Study-wide results and limits: Rarefaction showed sorted-subset sequencing was incomplete despite large depth.

Positively selected for CCR7, the CD45RO-negative cells used as naive CD8 cells excluded terminally differentiated effector memory CD45RA+ cells. A deep-level run was used for the assay. Sorted subsets were amplified in replicate PCRs using approximately 0.2 ug DNA, about 30,000 T cell genomes. Sequenced by immunoSEQ multiplex PCR; TCRdb stores in-frame clones only, minus some. The data hold roughly 2,000,000 clones, with approximately 94% observed a single time. To note about this clone: The antigen is unknown.

Trimming cost V 10 bases and J 0 bases, with 16 bases left between them. The CDR3 has 15 residues. The germline gives CDR1 WSHSY, CDR2 SAAADI. The V and J genes are TRBV10-2 and TRBJ1-3; D is uncertain. The origin of this receptor is a man younger than 30 in good health. Sequencing was done on a sample of naive CD8+ T cells sorted from blood. Here the CDR3 reads CATERIGLSGNTIYF. DNA of the CDR3: TGCGCCACCGAGAGGATTGGGCTCTCTGGAAACACCATATATTTT.